The clone carrying this T cell receptor (beta chain) appeared a few times. The data originate from a study of T cells in Graves' hyperthyroidism and ophthalmopathy. Amplification of TCR beta CDR3 regions used RNA as the template. A set of HTBI primers served as the primers for a first-round RT-PCR of the TCR CDR3. Via MiXCR, TCRdb re-called the multiplex PCR reads, giving one row per CDR3 protein. The table shows 250,000 to 400,000 distinct CDR3 sequences, with roughly an eighth occurring only once. Germline lookup yields CDR1 SGHRS and CDR2 YFSETQ. The CDR3 consists of 15 residues. Trimming left V 4 bases short and J 1 base short, with 14 bases between.

Material: blood. This receptor was taken from a woman in her thirties or forties with Graves' ophthalmopathy. The rearrangement links TRBV5-1 to TRBJ2-5; possible D gene TRBD2, 5 bases. Here the CDR3 DNA reads TGCGCCAGCAGCCCGGCGGTTGGGAGCCAAGAGACCCAGTACTTC. Translated: CASSPAVGSQETQYF.